This T cell receptor beta chain was sequenced during a study of T cell responses to AZD1222 COVID-19 vaccine. Whole-study results and caveats: Spike-spanning, vaccine-associated CD4 TCRs were dominant at 160-218 and 743-854. White British people made up most donors, females outnumbered males, and clonal diversity was possibly underestimated. Nearly half of spike-specific TCRs reportedly target unmutated variant regions.

The CDR3 totals 17 residues. CDR1 and CDR2 (germline): SGHDN, FVKESK. Trimming left V 3 bases short and J 13 bases short, with 28 bases between. This clone was recorded once. Its cognate antigen is unknown. Generated by immunoSEQ multiplex PCR, the TCRdb table keeps only in-frame clones and is missing some. Of about 150,000 clones in the sample, 85% were seen once. The material was peripheral blood, obtained 28 days after the second dose of the MenACWY control vaccine. The rearrangement uses TRBV14 and TRBJ2-1, with D uncertain. The source of this sequence is an adult who received the MenACWY meningococcal vaccine as a control. The CDR3 region is CASSHPGSLRVNPLQFF. Here the CDR3 DNA reads TGTGCCAGCAGCCACCCCGGATCTTTAAGGGTTAACCCTCTTCAGTTCTTC. Complete variable domain (other parts from reference TRBV14 and TRBJ2-1): EAGVTQFPSHSVIEKGQTVTLRCDPISGHDNLYWYRRVMGKEIKFLLHFVKESKQDESGMPNNRFLAERTGGTYSTLKVQPAELEDSGVYFCASSHPGSLRVNPLQFFGPGTRLTVL.